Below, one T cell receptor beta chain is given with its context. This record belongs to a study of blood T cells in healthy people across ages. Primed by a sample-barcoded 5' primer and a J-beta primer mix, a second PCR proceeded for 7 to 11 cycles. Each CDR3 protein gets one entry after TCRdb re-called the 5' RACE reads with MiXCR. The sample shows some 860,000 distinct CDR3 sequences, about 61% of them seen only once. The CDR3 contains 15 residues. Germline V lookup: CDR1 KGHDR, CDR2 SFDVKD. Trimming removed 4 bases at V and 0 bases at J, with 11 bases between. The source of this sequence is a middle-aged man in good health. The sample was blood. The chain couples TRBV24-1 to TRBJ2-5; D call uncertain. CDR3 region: CATSDPRVYQETQYF. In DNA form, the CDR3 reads TGTGCCACCAGTGACCCCAGAGTGTACCAAGAGACCCAGTACTTC.